The rows below give T cell receptor beta chains drawn from one sample of a study of shared clonotypes between healthy human individuals. Assay: immunoSEQ multiplex PCR; the TCRdb copy retains only in-frame clones and omits some. The sample contains some 2,500,000 clones, approximately 93% of which appear only once. The source material was naive CD4+ T cells from PBMCs. The receptors derive from a young man in good health. Some clones in this sample may be carry-over from other donors' samples. CDR3s include the opening cysteine and the closing phenylalanine or tryptophan. D genes are given only for firm matches. Clone size appears in some rows only: once, few, many, or a class for an expanded clone.

V	J	D	size	CDR3	DNA
TRBV9	TRBJ2-1	NA	once	CASSVAPQVNEQFF	TGTGCCAGCAGCGTAGCTCCACAAGTCAATGAGCAGTTCTTC
TRBV2	TRBJ2-5	NA	NA	CASKPERGKETQYF	TGTGCCAGCAAACCGGAGAGAGGGAAAGAGACCCAGTACTTC
TRBV7-3	TRBJ2-1	TRBD2	NA	CASSLRAGLYNEQFF	TGTGCCAGCAGCTTAAGAGCGGGACTTTACAATGAGCAGTTCTTC
TRBV4-1	TRBJ2-1	TRBD1	NA	CASSHMGQGGNEQFF	TGCGCCAGCAGCCATATGGGACAGGGGGGCAATGAGCAGTTCTTC
TRBV6-1	TRBJ1-5	NA	NA	CASSEWGSQPQHF	TGTGCCAGCAGTGAATGGGGTTCTCAGCCCCAGCATTTT
TRBV4-2	TRBJ1-1	NA	NA	CASMTGGEAFF	TGTGCCAGCATGACGGGGGGTGAGGCTTTCTTT
TRBV5-5	TRBJ1-3	NA	NA	CASSLATGTSGNTIYF	TGTGCCAGCAGCTTGGCGACCGGGACGTCTGGAAACACCATATATTTT
TRBV10-3	TRBJ1-2	NA	NA	CAIRSAEGSKGSGYTF	TGTGCCATCAGGAGCGCTGAGGGAAGTAAAGGAAGCGGCTACACCTTC
TRBV5-8	TRBJ2-6	NA	NA	CASRSAGSGANVLTF	TGTGCCAGCAGATCAGCGGGCTCTGGGGCCAACGTCCTGACTTTC
TRBV28	TRBJ1-4	NA	once	CASSPYNEKLFF	TGTGCCAGCAGTCCCTATAATGAAAAACTGTTTTTT
TRBV18	TRBJ1-5	NA	NA	CASSPVRGEPQHF	TGTGCCAGCTCACCCGTACGCGGGGAGCCCCAGCATTTT
TRBV4-3	TRBJ1-2	NA	NA	CASSQDAPRVPNYGYTF	TGCGCCAGCAGCCAAGATGCTCCCAGGGTTCCCAACTATGGCTACACCTTC
TRBV12-5	TRBJ2-2	TRBD1	NA	CASGMGQGFAGELFF	TGTGCTAGTGGTATGGGACAGGGGTTCGCCGGGGAGCTGTTTTTT
TRBV14	TRBJ2-6	TRBD2	NA	CASSLISGSGRSGRANVLTF	TGTGCCAGCAGCCTCATCTCCGGTAGCGGGAGGAGTGGAAGGGCCAACGTCCTGACTTTC
TRBV2	TRBJ1-2	NA	NA	CASSADGPYGYTF	TGTGCCAGCAGCGCGGACGGCCCCTATGGCTACACCTTC
TRBV7-9	TRBJ2-5	NA	NA	CASSYRQLIQETQYF	TGTGCCAGCAGCTACCGACAGCTTATCCAAGAGACCCAGTACTTC
TRBV9	TRBJ2-5	TRBD2	NA	CASSTGLAEETQYF	TGTGCCAGCAGCACGGGACTAGCGGAAGAGACCCAGTACTTC
TRBV6-5	TRBJ2-3	TRBD2	NA	CASSYSAGTPPQYF	TGTGCCAGCAGTTACTCAGCGGGGACTCCACCGCAGTATTTT
TRBV4-3	TRBJ1-2	NA	once	CASSQDIHSDSSGYTF	TGCGCCAGCAGCCAAGATATTCATTCGGACAGTTCTGGCTACACCTTC
TRBV2	TRBJ2-1	NA	NA	CASRDARINEQFF	TGTGCCAGCAGGGACGCCCGTATCAATGAGCAGTTCTTC
TRBV2	TRBJ1-3	NA	NA	CASGSGVPGNTIYF	TGTGCCAGCGGGTCGGGTGTGCCTGGAAACACCATATATTTT
TRBV4-1	TRBJ1-5	NA	NA	CASSPLGRDNQPQHF	TGCGCCAGCAGCCCACTAGGACGGGACAATCAGCCCCAGCATTTT
TRBV5-4	TRBJ2-2	NA	NA	CASSLSGTGNTGELFF	TGTGCCAGCAGCCTGTCCGGGACCGGGAACACCGGGGAGCTGTTTTTT
TRBV5-4	TRBJ1-4	NA	NA	CASSPDSATNEKLFF	TGTGCCAGCAGCCCGGACAGTGCAACTAATGAAAAACTGTTTTTT
TRBV5-1	TRBJ2-1	NA	NA	CASSADSYNEQFF	TGCGCCAGCAGCGCGGACAGTTACAATGAGCAGTTCTTC
TRBV28	TRBJ1-5	NA	few	CASSQGGQPQHF	TGTGCCAGCAGTCAAGGGGGGCAGCCCCAGCATTTT
TRBV6-5	TRBJ2-1	TRBD2	NA	CASSRTSGNEQFF	TGTGCCAGCTCTCGGACTAGCGGTAATGAGCAGTTCTTC
TRBV23-1	TRBJ2-1	NA	NA	CASSQWDPSYNEQFF	TGCGCCAGCAGTCAATGGGACCCCTCCTACAATGAGCAGTTCTTC
TRBV30	TRBJ1-6	TRBD1	NA	CAWRSGQGNSPLHF	TGTGCCTGGAGATCCGGACAGGGCAATTCACCCCTCCACTTT
TRBV10-3	TRBJ1-1	TRBD1	few	CAISDTGGEAFF	TGTGCCATCAGTGACACAGGGGGCGAAGCTTTCTTT
TRBV28	TRBJ2-2	NA	NA	CASSSWQGDTGELFF	TGTGCCAGCAGTTCTTGGCAGGGCGACACCGGGGAGCTGTTTTTT
TRBV2	TRBJ1-4	NA	NA	CASSLDRINEKLFF	TGTGCCAGCAGTTTGGACAGAATTAATGAAAAACTGTTTTTT
TRBV19	TRBJ2-2	NA	NA	CASSMGVLAGELFF	TGTGCCAGTAGTATGGGGGTGTTGGCCGGGGAGCTGTTTTTT
TRBV5-1	TRBJ1-1	NA	NA	CASSLDRPNTEAFF	TGCGCCAGCAGCTTGGATAGGCCGAACACTGAAGCTTTCTTT
TRBV27	TRBJ2-7	TRBD2	NA	CASSRYSGESYEQYF	TGTGCCAGCAGTCGCTATAGCGGGGAGTCCTACGAGCAGTACTTC
TRBV18	TRBJ1-6	NA	NA	CASSPPIIQGSSSPLHF	TGTGCCAGCTCACCACCAATAATCCAGGGAAGTAGTTCACCCCTCCACTTT
TRBV4-1	TRBJ2-2	NA	NA	CASSHTGELFF	TGCGCCAGCAGCCACACCGGGGAGCTGTTTTTT
TRBV25-1	TRBJ2-5	TRBD1	NA	CASSRQGLQETQYF	TGTGCCAGCAGTCGACAGGGCTTACAAGAGACCCAGTACTTC
TRBV10-1	TRBJ1-1	NA	few	CASLGTVNTEAFF	TGCGCCAGTCTCGGGACGGTGAACACTGAAGCTTTCTTT
TRBV19	TRBJ1-5	NA	few	CASTGNWNQPQHF	TGTGCCAGTACAGGGAACTGGAATCAGCCCCAGCATTTT